These T cell receptor beta chains were read from a single sample in a study of cytotoxic CD8 clonotypes in ibrutinib-treated CLL. Profiling relied on immunoSEQ multiplex PCR, and the TCRdb table lists in-frame clones only, not all of them. Found here are 30,000 to 35,000 clones, about 70% of them singletons; the top ten hold 25% to 30%. The sequencing used PBMCs, collected before ibrutinib treatment. Every receptor here comes from a human donor with chronic lymphocytic leukemia. Both conserved end residues are trimmed from each CDR3.

J gene | V gene | CDR3 protein
TRBJ1-1 | TRBV6-4 | ASSETENTEAF
TRBJ2-7 | TRBV7-2 | ASSFVQGASYEQY
TRBJ2-5 | TRBV7-2 | ASSELGETQY
TRBJ2-4 | TRBV5-5 | ASSLVSEVTKNIQY
TRBJ2-7 | TRBV25-1 | ASSRGIYEQY
TRBJ2-7 | TRBV2 | ASIRTGLFYEQY
TRBJ1-5 | TRBV4-1 | ASSLRSGTGDYSNQPQH
TRBJ2-7 | TRBV7-9 | ASSLLDRGGDEQY
TRBJ2-1 | TRBV2 | ASSLGGGAAEQF
TRBJ2-3 | TRBV19 | ASSAGTGKDTQY
TRBJ2-7 | TRBV13 | ASSLGPGLIYEQY
TRBJ2-7 | TRBV6-1 | ASSLAGSSYEQY
TRBJ2-7 | TRBV19 | ASSMDLAGYEQY
TRBJ1-6 | TRBV28 | ASSSQTSSYNSPLH
TRBJ2-7 | TRBV25-1 | ASSELGQGYEQY
TRBJ1-4 | TRBV29-1 | STDFGSGLF
TRBJ2-7 | TRBV25-1 | ASSESSAGRFSYEQY
TRBJ1-1 | TRBV20-1 | SAISGTEAF
TRBJ1-1 | TRBV5-4 | ASSLVNRGVNTEAF
TRBJ2-7 | TRBV27 | ASKWNIQADYEQY
TRBJ1-5 | TRBV18 | ASSPQEGAGNQPQH
TRBJ2-1 | TRBV10-3 | AIRGLADEQF